This T cell receptor (beta chain) was identified during a study of cytomegalovirus exposure and HLA in healthy donors. Repertoires were generated with immunoSEQ multiplex PCR, while TCRdb's copy carries only in-frame clones and drops some. In the table there are fewer than 140,000 clones, approximately 90% of which are singletons. It was the approximately 130-subject validation cohort, separate from the approximately 690-subject first cohort, to which the donors belonged. The CDR3 is 15 amino acids. Germline CDR1 and CDR2: LNHDA and SQIVND (reference sequence). V dropped 8 bases and J dropped 0; count of bases not matched to a gene: 3.

The sequence derives from a woman younger than 35 in good health and CMV-seropositive. Sequenced input: PBMCs. This rearrangement joins TRBV19 to TRBJ1-4, with 10 bases that match TRBD1. The CDR3 DNA is TGTGCCAGTGGGACAGGGGTGGCAACTAATGAAAAACTGTTTTTT. Protein sequence: CASGTGVATNEKLFF.